The clone carrying this T cell receptor (beta chain) was seen more than once but under ten times. The entry originates in a study of T cell changes during pregnancy in multiple sclerosis. With 8 bases removed from V and 1 base from J, the gap between germline ends came to 14 bases. The CDR3 has 14 residues. Germline V lookup: CDR1 MNHNY, CDR2 SVGAGI (reference sequence). The method was immunoSEQ multiplex PCR; TCRdb's version includes in-frame clones alone and lacks a portion of them. This sample has about 73,000 clones, with 85% to 90% found just once. The sample consisted of peripheral blood, taken after pregnancy. V and J are TRBV6-6 and TRBJ1-2; unclear D gene. This receptor was obtained from a female donor in good health, enrolled as a control in a pregnancy study. CDR3 sequence: CASVEGGSNYGYTF. The CDR3 nucleotides are TGTGCCAGCGTCGAGGGAGGGAGTAACTATGGCTACACCTTC.